This note documents a single TCR beta chain sequence. This record belongs to a study of blood T cell repertoires in COVID-19. About the study: Sample material is recorded as cDNA or gDNA derived from T cells, B-cell-depleted T cells, or PBMCs.

CDR1 and CDR2 from the germline V gene are SGHDT and YYEEEE. The CDR3 length is 14 residues. J lost 8 bases, V lost 4 bases, and 6 bases had no gene match. Produced via immunoSEQ multiplex PCR; TCRdb's table is partial and in-frame only. The table lists approximately 160,000 clones, 86% of them singletons. The V gene is TRBV5-6, the J gene TRBJ1-2, with 12 bases matching TRBD1. Sequencing was carried out using peripheral blood. This clonotype was sampled from a woman aged 70-85 years with acute or convalescent COVID-19. CDR3 DNA: TGTGCCAGCAGCCGATGGGACAGGGGGCAAGGCTACACCTTC. Protein sequence: CASSRWDRGQGYTF.